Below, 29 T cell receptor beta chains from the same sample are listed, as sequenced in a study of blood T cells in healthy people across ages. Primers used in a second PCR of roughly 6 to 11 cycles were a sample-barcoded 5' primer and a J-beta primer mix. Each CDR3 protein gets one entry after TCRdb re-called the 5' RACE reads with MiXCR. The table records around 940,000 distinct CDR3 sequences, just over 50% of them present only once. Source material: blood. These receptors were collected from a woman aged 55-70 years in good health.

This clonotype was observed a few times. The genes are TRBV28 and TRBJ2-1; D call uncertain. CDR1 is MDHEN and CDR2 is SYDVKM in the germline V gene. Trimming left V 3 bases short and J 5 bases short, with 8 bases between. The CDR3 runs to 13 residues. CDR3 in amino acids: CASSFRLDNEQFF. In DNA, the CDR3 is TGTGCCAGCAGTTTCCGACTCGACAATGAGCAGTTCTTC.

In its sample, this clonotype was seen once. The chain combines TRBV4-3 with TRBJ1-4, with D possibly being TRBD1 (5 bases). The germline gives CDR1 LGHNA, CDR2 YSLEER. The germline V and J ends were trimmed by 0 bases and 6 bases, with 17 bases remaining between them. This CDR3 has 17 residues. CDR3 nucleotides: TGCGCCAGCAGCCAAGAGAGAGGGGAAGGCCTCTATGAAAAACTGTTTTTT. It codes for CASSQERGEGLYEKLFF.

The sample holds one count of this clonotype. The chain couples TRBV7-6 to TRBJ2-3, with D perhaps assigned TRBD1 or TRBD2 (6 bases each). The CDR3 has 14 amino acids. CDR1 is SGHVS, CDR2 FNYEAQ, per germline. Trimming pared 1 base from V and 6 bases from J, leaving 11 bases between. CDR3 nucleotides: TGTGCCAGCAGCTTAGACCCGGGGGCGGATACGCAGTATTTT. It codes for CASSLDPGADTQYF.

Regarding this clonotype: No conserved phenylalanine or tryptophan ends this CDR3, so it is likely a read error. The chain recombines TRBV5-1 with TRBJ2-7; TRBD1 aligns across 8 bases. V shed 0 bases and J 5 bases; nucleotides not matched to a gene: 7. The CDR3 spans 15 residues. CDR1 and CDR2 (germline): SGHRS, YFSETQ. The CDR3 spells CASSLAGTGGDEQYS. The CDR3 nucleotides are TGCGCCAGCAGCTTGGCCGGGACAGGAGGCGACGAGCAGTACTCC.

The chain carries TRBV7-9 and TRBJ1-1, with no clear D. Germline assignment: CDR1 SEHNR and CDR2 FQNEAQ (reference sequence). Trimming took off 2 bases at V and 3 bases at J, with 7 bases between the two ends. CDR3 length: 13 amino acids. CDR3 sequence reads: CASSLMEYTEAFF. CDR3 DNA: TGTGCCAGCAGCTTAATGGAGTACACTGAAGCTTTCTTT.

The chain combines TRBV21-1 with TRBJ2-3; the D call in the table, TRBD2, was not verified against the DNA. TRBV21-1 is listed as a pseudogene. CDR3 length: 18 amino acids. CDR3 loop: CASSKSKLAGRDTDTQYF. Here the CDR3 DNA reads TGTGCCAGCAGCAAATCTAAACTAGCGGGACGGGACACAGATACGCAGTATTTT.

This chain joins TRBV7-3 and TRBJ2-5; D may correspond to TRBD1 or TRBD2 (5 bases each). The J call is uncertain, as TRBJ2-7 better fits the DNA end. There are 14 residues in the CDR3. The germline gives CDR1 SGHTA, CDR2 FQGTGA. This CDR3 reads CASSPGSTSSEQYF. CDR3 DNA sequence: TGTGCCAGCAGCCCAGGGAGTACCTCAAGCGAGCAGTACTTC.

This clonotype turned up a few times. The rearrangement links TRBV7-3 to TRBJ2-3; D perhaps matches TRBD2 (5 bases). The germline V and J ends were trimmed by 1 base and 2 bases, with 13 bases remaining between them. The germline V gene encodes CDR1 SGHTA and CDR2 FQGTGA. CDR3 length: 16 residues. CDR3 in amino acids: CASSLNPSGATDTQYF. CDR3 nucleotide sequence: TGTGCCAGCAGCTTAAACCCGAGCGGAGCCACAGATACGCAGTATTTT.

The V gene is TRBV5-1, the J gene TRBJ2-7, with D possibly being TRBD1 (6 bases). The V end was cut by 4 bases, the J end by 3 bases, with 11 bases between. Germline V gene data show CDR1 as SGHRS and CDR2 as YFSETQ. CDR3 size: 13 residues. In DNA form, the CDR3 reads TGCGCCAGCAGCGAGGGACAAAACTACGAGCAGTACTTC. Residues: CASSEGQNYEQYF.

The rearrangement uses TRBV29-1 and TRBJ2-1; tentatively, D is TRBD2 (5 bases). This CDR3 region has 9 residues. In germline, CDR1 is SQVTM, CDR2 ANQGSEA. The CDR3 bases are TGCGGGGTCCGGACTCCGAAGTTCTTC. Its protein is CGVRTPKFF.

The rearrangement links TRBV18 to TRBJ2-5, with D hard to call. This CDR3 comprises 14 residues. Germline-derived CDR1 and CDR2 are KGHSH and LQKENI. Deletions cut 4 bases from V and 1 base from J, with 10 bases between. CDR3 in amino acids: CASSQNSFQETQYF. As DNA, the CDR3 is TGTGCCAGCTCACAAAACAGTTTCCAAGAGACCCAGTACTTC. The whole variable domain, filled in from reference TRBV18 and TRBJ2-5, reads NAGVMQNPRHLVRRRGQEARLRCSPMKGHSHVYWYRQLPEEGLKFMVYLQKENIIDESGMPKERFSAEFPKEGPSILRIQQVVRGDSAAYFCASSQNSFQETQYFGPGTRLLVL.

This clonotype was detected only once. CDR3 in DNA: TGTGCCAGCAGCTTAGCGAAGGTGGGCAGGTCACAAGAGACCCAGTACTTC. It yields the protein CASSLAKVGRSQETQYF. The chain combines TRBV7-2 with TRBJ2-5; D unclear. CDR3 length equals 17 residues. Germline CDR1 is SGHTA and CDR2 is FQGNSA. Trimming shortened V by 0 bases and J by 2 bases, and 16 bases separated the two germline ends.

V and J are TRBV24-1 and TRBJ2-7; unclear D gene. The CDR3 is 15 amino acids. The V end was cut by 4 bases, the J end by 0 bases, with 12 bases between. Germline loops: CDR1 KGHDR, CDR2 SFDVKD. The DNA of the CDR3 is TGTGCCACCAGTGACACCTTAGATAGCTCCTACGAGCAGTACTTC. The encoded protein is CATSDTLDSSYEQYF.

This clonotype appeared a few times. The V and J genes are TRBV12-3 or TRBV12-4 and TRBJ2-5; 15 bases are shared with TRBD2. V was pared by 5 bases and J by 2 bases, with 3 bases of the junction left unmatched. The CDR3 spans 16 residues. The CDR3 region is CASSLGTSGGQETQYF. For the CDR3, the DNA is TGTGCCAGCAGTCTCGGGACTAGCGGGGGGCAAGAGACCCAGTACTTC.

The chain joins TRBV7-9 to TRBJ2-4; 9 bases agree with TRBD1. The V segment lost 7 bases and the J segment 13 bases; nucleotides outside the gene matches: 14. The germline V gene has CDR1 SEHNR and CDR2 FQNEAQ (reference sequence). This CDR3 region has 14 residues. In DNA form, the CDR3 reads TGTGCCAGCATCTTGGGACAGGGAGGCAATGAGCAGTACTTC. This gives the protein CASILGQGGNEQYF. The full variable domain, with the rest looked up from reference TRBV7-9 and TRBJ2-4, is DTGVSQNPRHKITKRGQNVTFRCDPISEHNRLYWYRQTLGQGPEFLTYFQNEAQLEKSRLLSDRFSAERPKGSFSTLEIQRTEQGDSAMYLCASILGQGGNEQYFGAGTRLSVL.

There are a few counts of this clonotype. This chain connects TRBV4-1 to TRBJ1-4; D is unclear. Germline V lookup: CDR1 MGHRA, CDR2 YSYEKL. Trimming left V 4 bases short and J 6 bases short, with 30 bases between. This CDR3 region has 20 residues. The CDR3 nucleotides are TGCGCCAGCAGCCGTAAGAGATCAGTGCCACGAGATTACAAATATGAAAAACTGTTTTTT. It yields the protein CASSRKRSVPRDYKYEKLFF.

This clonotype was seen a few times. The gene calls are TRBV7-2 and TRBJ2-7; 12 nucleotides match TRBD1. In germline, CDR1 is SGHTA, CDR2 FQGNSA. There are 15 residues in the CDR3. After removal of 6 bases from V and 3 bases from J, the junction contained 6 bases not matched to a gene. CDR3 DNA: TGTGCCAGCAGTAACCGGGACAGGGGGCACTACGAGCAGTACTTC. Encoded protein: CASSNRDRGHYEQYF.

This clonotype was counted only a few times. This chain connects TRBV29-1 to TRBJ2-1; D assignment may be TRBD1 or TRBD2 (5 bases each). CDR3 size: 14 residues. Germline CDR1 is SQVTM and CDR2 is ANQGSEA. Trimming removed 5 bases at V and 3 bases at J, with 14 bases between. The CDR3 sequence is CSVYGTSRYNEQFF. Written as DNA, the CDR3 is TGCAGCGTTTACGGGACGTCTCGCTACAATGAGCAGTTCTTC.

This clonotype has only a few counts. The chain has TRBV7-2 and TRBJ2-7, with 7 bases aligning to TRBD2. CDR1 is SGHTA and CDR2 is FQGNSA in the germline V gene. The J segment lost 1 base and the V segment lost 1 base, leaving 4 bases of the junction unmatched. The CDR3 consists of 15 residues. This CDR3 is CASSLDAGVSYEQYF. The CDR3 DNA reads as TGTGCCAGCAGCTTAGACGCGGGGGTATCCTACGAGCAGTACTTC.

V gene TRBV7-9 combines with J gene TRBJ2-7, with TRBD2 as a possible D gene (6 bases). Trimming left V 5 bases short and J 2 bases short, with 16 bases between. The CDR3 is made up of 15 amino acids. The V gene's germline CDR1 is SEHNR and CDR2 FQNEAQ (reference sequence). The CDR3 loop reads CASSPGPGLTYEQYF. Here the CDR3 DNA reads TGTGCCAGCAGCCCCGGGCCGGGACTCACCTACGAGCAGTACTTC.

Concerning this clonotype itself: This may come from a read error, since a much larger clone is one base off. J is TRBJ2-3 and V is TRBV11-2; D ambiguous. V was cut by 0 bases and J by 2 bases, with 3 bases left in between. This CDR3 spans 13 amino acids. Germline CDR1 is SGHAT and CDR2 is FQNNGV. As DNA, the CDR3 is TGTGCCAGCAGCTTAGAGTACACAGATACGCAGTATTTT. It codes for CASSLEYTDTQYF. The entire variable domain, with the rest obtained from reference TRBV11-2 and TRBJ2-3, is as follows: EAGVAQSPRYKIIEKRQSVAFWCNPISGHATLYWYQQILGQGPKLLIQFQNNGVVDDSQLPKDRFSAERLKGVDSTLKIQPAKLEDSAVYLCASSLEYTDTQYFGPGTRLTVL.

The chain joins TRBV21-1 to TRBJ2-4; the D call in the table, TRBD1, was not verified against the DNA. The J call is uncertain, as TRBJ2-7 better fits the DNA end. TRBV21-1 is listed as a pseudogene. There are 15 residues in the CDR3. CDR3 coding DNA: TGTGCCAGCAGCAAAGAAGGACAGGGGGCTGACGAGCAGTACTTC. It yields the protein CASSKEGQGADEQYF.

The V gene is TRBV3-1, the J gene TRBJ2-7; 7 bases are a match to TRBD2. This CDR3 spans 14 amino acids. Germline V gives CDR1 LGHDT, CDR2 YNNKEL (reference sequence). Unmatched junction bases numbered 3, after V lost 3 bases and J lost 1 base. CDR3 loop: CASSHVGGSYEQYF. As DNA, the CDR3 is TGTGCCAGCAGCCATGTGGGGGGGTCCTACGAGCAGTACTTC.

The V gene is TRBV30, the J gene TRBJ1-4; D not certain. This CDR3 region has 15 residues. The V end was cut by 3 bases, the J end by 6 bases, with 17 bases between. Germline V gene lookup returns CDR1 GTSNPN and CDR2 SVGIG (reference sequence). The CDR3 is CAWSGSRTGDEKLFF. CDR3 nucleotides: TGTGCCTGGAGCGGCTCTCGGACTGGGGATGAAAAACTGTTTTTT.

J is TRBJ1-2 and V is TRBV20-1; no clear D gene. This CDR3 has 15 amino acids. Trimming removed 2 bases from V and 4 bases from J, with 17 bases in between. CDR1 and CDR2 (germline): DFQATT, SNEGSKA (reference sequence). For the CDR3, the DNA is TGCAGTGCTAGAAAAACGGGTCTTAGGCCCTATGGCTACACCTTC. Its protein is CSARKTGLRPYGYTF.

CDR3 nucleotide sequence: TGTGCCAGCAGCCAAGATCGGGCCCTTAATCAGCCCCAGCATTTT. Amino acid sequence: CASSQDRALNQPQHF. This chain uses TRBV3-1 with TRBJ1-5; no firm D call. CDR1 is LGHDT and CDR2 is YNNKEL in the germline V gene (reference sequence). V lost 0 bases to trimming and J lost 4 bases, with 10 bases between them. The CDR3 consists of 15 residues.

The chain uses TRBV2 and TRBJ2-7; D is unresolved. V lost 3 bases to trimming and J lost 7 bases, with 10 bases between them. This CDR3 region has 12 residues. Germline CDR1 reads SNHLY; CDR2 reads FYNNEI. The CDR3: CASSEQAGEQYF. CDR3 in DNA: TGTGCCAGCAGTGAGCAGGCTGGGGAGCAGTACTTC.

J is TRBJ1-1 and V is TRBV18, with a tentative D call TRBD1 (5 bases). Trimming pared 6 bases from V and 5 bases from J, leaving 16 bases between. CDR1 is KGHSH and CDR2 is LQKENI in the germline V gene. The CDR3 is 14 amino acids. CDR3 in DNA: TGTGCCAGCTCGCAGGGACGCGTAGGGACTGAAGCTTTCTTT. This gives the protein CASSQGRVGTEAFF.

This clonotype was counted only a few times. This CDR3 is CSVSMVGETQYF. In DNA, the CDR3 is TGCAGCGTGTCGATGGTTGGGGAGACCCAGTACTTC. The J gene is TRBJ2-7, the V gene TRBV29-1; D remains unclear. The J call may be in error: the DNA end matches TRBJ2-5 better. Germline V gene data show CDR1 as SQVTM and CDR2 as ANQGSEA. The CDR3 spans 12 residues.